The rows below give T cell receptor beta chains drawn from one sample of a study of Ad26.COV2.S vaccination and SARS-CoV-2 variants. Measured with immunoSEQ multiplex PCR; TCRdb has only the in-frame clones, and not every one. The sample consists of roughly 410,000 clones, roughly 80% of them appearing once. Sequenced here: peripheral blood, sampled in a trial of Ad26.COV2.S vaccine versus placebo. The receptors come from a person aged 18-65 years who received the Ad26.COV2.S COVID-19 vaccine or a placebo. CDR3s include the opening cysteine and the closing phenylalanine or tryptophan. A D gene is named only where the DNA matches it firmly. Size is stated for part of the rows, as once, few or many counts, or as a class when the clone is expanded.

D gene,clone size,V gene,J gene,CDR3 DNA,CDR3 protein
-,-,TRBV7-2,TRBJ1-1,TGTGCCAGCAGCTGGGTTACTTACACTGAAGCTTTCTTT,CASSWVTYTEAFF
-,once,TRBV15,TRBJ1-2,TGTGCCACCAGCCCAGAAGTTTGGGCCGGCTATGGCTACACCTTC,CATSPEVWAGYGYTF
TRBD1,once,TRBV5-5,TRBJ2-2,TGTGCCAGCAGAGGGGGACAGACGAACACCGGGGAGCTGTTTTTT,CASRGGQTNTGELFF
TRBD1,once,TRBV5-6,TRBJ1-2,TGTGCCAGCAGCGCGCCGGGACAGGGAAACTATGGCTACACCTTC,CASSAPGQGNYGYTF
-,-,TRBV2,TRBJ1-3,TGTGCCAGCAGTGTTCAGAGGGGAAACACCATATATTTT,CASSVQRGNTIYF
TRBD2,once,TRBV7-3,TRBJ2-1,TGTGCCAGCAGTCTTAGCGGGAGGTCGGCCTACAATGAGCAGTTCTTC,CASSLSGRSAYNEQFF
-,-,TRBV25-1,TRBJ2-7,TGTGCCAGCAGCCGGACGGACTCCTACGAGCAGTACTTC,CASSRTDSYEQYF
-,few,TRBV5-1,TRBJ2-3,TGCGCCAGCAGCCCGCCGGCGGCAGATACGCAGTATTTT,CASSPPAADTQYF
TRBD1,-,TRBV27,TRBJ1-2,TGTGCCAGCAGTCCCTTGACAGGGGGCTATGGCTACACCTTC,CASSPLTGGYGYTF
-,-,TRBV24-1,TRBJ2-2,TGTGCCACCAGTGATACCGGGAGAGACACCGGGGAGCTGTTTTTT,CATSDTGRDTGELFF
TRBD1,-,TRBV2,TRBJ1-2,TGTGCCAGCAGTAGACAGGGGTCAGTAGGCTACACCTTC,CASSRQGSVGYTF
TRBD1,few,TRBV5-5,TRBJ2-1,TGTGCCAGCAGCTCTGGACAGGGGGCGAATGCTATCAATGAGCAGTTCTTC,CASSSGQGANAINEQFF
TRBD2,-,TRBV6-5,TRBJ2-7,TGTGCCAGCAGAGAGTCCTGGGGGGGGTCCTACGAGCAGTACTTC,CASRESWGGSYEQYF
-,-,TRBV2,TRBJ1-4,TGTGCCAGCAGTACCGCAGGAGGGACTAATGAAAAACTGTTTTTT,CASSTAGGTNEKLFF
-,few,TRBV30,TRBJ1-2,TGTGCCTGGAGTGTAAGTGGGGCTTACTATGGCTACACCTTC,CAWSVSGAYYGYTF
TRBD2,-,TRBV6-5,TRBJ2-1,TGTGCCAGCAGGCTAAGCGGGAGCTCCTACAATGAGCAGTTCTTC,CASRLSGSSYNEQFF
-,-,TRBV5-5,TRBJ1-1,TGTGCCAGCACCTGGACGGTGAACACTGAAGCTTTCTTT,CASTWTVNTEAFF
-,-,TRBV29-1,TRBJ2-1,TGCAGCGTTGAACGTGGTAACTCCTACAATGAGCAGTTCTTC,CSVERGNSYNEQFF
TRBD2,-,TRBV10-3,TRBJ2-1,TGTGCCATCAGAGCAACAGCGGGAGGGCCCTATGAGCAGTTCTTC,CAIRATAGGPYEQFF
TRBD2,-,TRBV4-2,TRBJ2-3,TGTGCCAGCAGCCAAGGGAGCGGGGTGGATGATACGCAGTATTTT,CASSQGSGVDDTQYF
TRBD1,-,TRBV18,TRBJ1-1,TGTGCCAGCTCACCGCTGGGACAGGGGGCGACTGAAGCTTTCTTT,CASSPLGQGATEAFF
-,-,TRBV19,TRBJ2-1,TGTGCCAGTTCCCCAGGGGCCCCTAATGAGCAGTTCTTC,CASSPGAPNEQFF
-,-,TRBV10-3,TRBJ2-1,TGTGCCATCAGGGGCGGCCGCCTCTACAATGAGCAGTTCTTC,CAIRGGRLYNEQFF
-,few,TRBV15,TRBJ2-3,TGTGCCACCAGCAGAGGGACACGCACAGATACGCAGTATTTT,CATSRGTRTDTQYF
-,once,TRBV5-5,TRBJ2-5,TGTGCCAGCAGCTTGGTTGCGAGGGTGGAAGAGACCCAGTACTTC,CASSLVARVEETQYF
-,-,TRBV7-2,TRBJ2-6,TGTGCCAGCAGCTTAGGCCAGCTGTTGGCCAACGTCCTGACTTTC,CASSLGQLLANVLTF
TRBD1,few,TRBV19,TRBJ1-3,TGTGCCACTCTCGGGGACAGGGGGAATTATTTT,CATLGDRGNYF
TRBD2,-,TRBV3-1/TRBV3-2,TRBJ2-7,TGTGCCAGCGCCACCAGCGGGGGTTCGCAGTACTTC,CASATSGGSQYF
-,-,TRBV11-3,TRBJ2-2,TGTGCCAGCAGCTTAGGAGGGTCCGGGGAGCTGTTTTTT,CASSLGGSGELFF
TRBD1,-,TRBV7-3,TRBJ2-1,TGTGCCAGCAGCTCGAGTACAGGGGAGAGTGAGCAGTTCTTC,CASSSSTGESEQFF
-,once,TRBV3-1/TRBV3-2,TRBJ2-7,TGTGCCAGCAGCCCTTACGGAGGTAGCTCCTACGAGCAGTACTTC,CASSPYGGSSYEQYF
-,-,TRBV25-1,TRBJ1-5,TGTGCCAGCAGTCCGAGGGGGGCGGATCAGCCCCAGCATTTT,CASSPRGADQPQHF
-,once,TRBV12-5,TRBJ1-6,TGTGCTAGTGGTTCCCGGGGGGATCCCCACCATTCACCCCTCCACTTT,CASGSRGDPHHSPLHF
-,few,TRBV19,TRBJ1-6,TGTGCCAGTACCACCCAGGGGCAGGGTGTTTCACCCCTCCACTTT,CASTTQGQGVSPLHF
TRBD2,-,TRBV12-5,TRBJ2-3,TGTGCTAGTGGTTTGTGGGGAGGGACAGATACGCAGTATTTT,CASGLWGGTDTQYF
TRBD2,-,TRBV7-9,TRBJ2-1,TGTGCCAGCAGCCGCCAGACTAGCGGGAGAAGGAATGAGCAGTTCTTC,CASSRQTSGRRNEQFF
-,-,TRBV11-3,TRBJ2-7,TGTGCCAGCAGCCATGGACCCGATTCTCGCGAGCAGTACTTC,CASSHGPDSREQYF
-,few,TRBV7-9,TRBJ1-4,TGTGCCAGCAGCTTAGCGAGGGGCAGTGCCAATGAAAAACTGTTTTTT,CASSLARGSANEKLFF
-,-,TRBV6-5,TRBJ2-1,TGTGCCAGCAACCGAATCGTTTACAATGAGCAGTTCTTC,CASNRIVYNEQFF
-,-,TRBV2,TRBJ2-3,TGTGCCAGCAGTATCAGAGGAGATACGCAGTATTTT,CASSIRGDTQYF
-,-,TRBV19,TRBJ1-1,TGTGCCAGTAGTATAGCTTTGACGGGTGGAGCTGAAGCTTTCTTT,CASSIALTGGAEAFF
TRBD2,once,TRBV18,TRBJ2-1,TGTGCCAGCTCACCAATAGGGCTAGCGGGTTACAATGAGCAGTTCTTC,CASSPIGLAGYNEQFF
TRBD2,-,TRBV15,TRBJ2-7,TGTGCCACCAGCGATGTAGTAGCGGGAGCCGAGCAGTACTTC,CATSDVVAGAEQYF
-,-,TRBV5-6,TRBJ1-6,TGTGCCAGCAGCTTGAGGGGGTTGGGTAATTCACCCCTCCACTTT,CASSLRGLGNSPLHF
TRBD1,-,TRBV11-2,TRBJ1-5,TGTGCCAGCAGCCTCGGACAGGGGGCTTTTCAGCCCCAGCATTTT,CASSLGQGAFQPQHF
-,few,TRBV28,TRBJ2-2,TGTGCCAGCAGTTTAGCCTCCCTGAACACCGGGGAGCTGTTTTTT,CASSLASLNTGELFF
-,-,TRBV19,TRBJ2-1,TGTGCCAGTAGCTGGGGCGGAGAACCCAATGAGCAGTTCTTC,CASSWGGEPNEQFF
-,-,TRBV11-3,TRBJ1-4,TGTGCCAGCAGCTTAGATGAAAAACTGTTTTTT,CASSLDEKLFF
-,-,TRBV4-1,TRBJ1-1,TGCGCCAGCAGGGGGCTTGGATCCAACACTGAAGCTTTCTTT,CASRGLGSNTEAFF
TRBD2,-,TRBV5-1,TRBJ2-3,TGCGCCAGCAGCGATATAGCGGGAGTTGCAGATACGCAGTATTTT,CASSDIAGVADTQYF
-,-,TRBV7-9,TRBJ2-1,TGTGCCAGCAGCCCCCGGACAGTAGGTAATGAGCAGTTCTTC,CASSPRTVGNEQFF
-,-,TRBV2,TRBJ2-1,TGTGCCGTTGGCGGTTACAATGAGCAGTTCTTC,CAVGGYNEQFF
-,-,TRBV7-9,TRBJ1-6,TGTGCCACCCGCAAAGGGCGAACGTCCTCATATAATTCACCCCTCCACTTT,CATRKGRTSSYNSPLHF